This TCR beta chain stems from a study of PD-1 blockade in classical Hodgkin lymphoma. V gave up 4 bases and J gave up 6 bases, with 12 bases separating them. Germline values: CDR1 SEHNR, CDR2 FQNEAQ (reference sequence). The CDR3 is made up of 13 amino acids. In this sample, this clone turned up a few times. Its matching antigen is unknown. The time point: newly diagnosed, previously untreated cHL patient sample. From thawed PBMCs, CD8+ T cells were isolated by magnetic negative selection. The study compared against PBMCs from newly diagnosed, untreated classical Hodgkin lymphoma. Study results and caveats: According to reports, newly diagnosed patients had lower baseline TCR diversity than healthy donors, and relapsed/refractory patients had lower baseline TCR diversity still.

The protocol was immunoSEQ multiplex PCR, while the TCRdb copy is restricted to in-frame clones and leaves out a portion. The sample consists of 5,000 to 6,500 clones, more than 80% of them appearing once. The specimen sequenced was CD8+ T cells from blood. This chain joins TRBV7-9 and TRBJ1-2; D gene uncertain. The clonotype comes from a human donor with classical Hodgkin lymphoma. For the CDR3, the DNA is TGTGCCAGCAGCTCGCTTGGGAACGATGGCTACACCTTC. Translated, it gives CASSSLGNDGYTF. Full variable domain (missing parts from reference TRBV7-9 and TRBJ1-2): DTGVSQNPRHKITKRGQNVTFRCDPISEHNRLYWYRQTLGQGPEFLTYFQNEAQLEKSRLLSDRFSAERPKGSFSTLEIQRTEQGDSAMYLCASSSLGNDGYTFGSGTRLTVV.